The source of this T cell receptor (beta chain) is a study of response to subunit inactivated influenza vaccine. Points from the study as a whole: Authors suggested each seasonal flu vaccination may recruit only limited numbers of new T cells.

Germline V gene sequence: CDR1 SGHTA, CDR2 FQGNSA. CDR3 size: 12 residues. Trimming left V 5 bases short and J 4 bases short, with 5 bases between. MiXCR was run by TCRdb on the RT-PCR reads, yielding one entry per CDR3 protein. The table lists more than 550,000 distinct CDR3 sequences, around 11% of them singletons. Remarks on this clonotype: The antigen remains unidentified.

A further study also used this sample, focusing on T cells expressing NK-cell markers. Per that study: The authors generated TCR beta cDNA through 5'RACE template switching with UMIs. HCMV seropositivity marked most of the eight sequenced donors; one was seronegative. Each of a handful of donors carried dominant NKG2C+ clonotypes accounting for about 1.0-8% of CD8+ T cells.

Source: PBMCs from blood, taken on the day of vaccination. The V and J genes are TRBV7-2 and TRBJ2-2; D is uncertain. The TCR comes from a middle-aged man who received an inactivated influenza vaccine. In nucleotides, the CDR3 is TGTGCCAGCAGCATCCTCACCGGGGAGCTGTTTTTT. Translated, it gives CASSILTGELFF.